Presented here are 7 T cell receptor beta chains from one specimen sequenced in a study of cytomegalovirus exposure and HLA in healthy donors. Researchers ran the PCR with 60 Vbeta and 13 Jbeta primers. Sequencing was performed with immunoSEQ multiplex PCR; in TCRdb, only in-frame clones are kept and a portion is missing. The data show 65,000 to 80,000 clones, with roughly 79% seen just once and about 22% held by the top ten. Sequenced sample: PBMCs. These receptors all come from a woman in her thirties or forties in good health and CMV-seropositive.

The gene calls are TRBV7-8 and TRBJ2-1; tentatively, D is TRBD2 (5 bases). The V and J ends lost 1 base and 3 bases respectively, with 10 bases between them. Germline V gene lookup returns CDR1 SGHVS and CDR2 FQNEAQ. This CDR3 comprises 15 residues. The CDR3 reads CASSLGPGSYNEQFF. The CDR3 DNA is TGTGCCAGCAGCTTAGGACCGGGAAGCTACAATGAGCAGTTCTTC.

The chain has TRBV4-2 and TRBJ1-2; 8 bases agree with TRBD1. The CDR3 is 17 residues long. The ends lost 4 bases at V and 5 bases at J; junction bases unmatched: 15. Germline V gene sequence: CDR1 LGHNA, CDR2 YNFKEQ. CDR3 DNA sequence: TGTGCCAGCAGCCTTACGACAGGGGCCACGGGAGTTTATGGCTACACCTTC. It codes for CASSLTTGATGVYGYTF.

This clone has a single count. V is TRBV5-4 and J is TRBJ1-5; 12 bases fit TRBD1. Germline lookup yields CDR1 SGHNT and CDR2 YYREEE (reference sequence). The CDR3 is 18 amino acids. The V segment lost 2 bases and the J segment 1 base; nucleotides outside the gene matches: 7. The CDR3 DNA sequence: TGTGCCAGCAGCTTAACCGGGACAGGGGGCGGAAGCAATCAGCCCCAGCATTTT. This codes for CASSLTGTGGGSNQPQHF.

CDR3 sequence reads: CASSQERGYYGYTF. For the CDR3, the DNA is TGCGCCAGCAGCCAAGAGCGGGGTTACTATGGCTACACCTTC. The V gene is TRBV4-1, the J gene TRBJ1-2, with no clear D. V lost 0 bases, J lost 3 bases, and 8 bases lay in between. The CDR3 extends over 14 amino acids. Germline values: CDR1 MGHRA, CDR2 YSYEKL.

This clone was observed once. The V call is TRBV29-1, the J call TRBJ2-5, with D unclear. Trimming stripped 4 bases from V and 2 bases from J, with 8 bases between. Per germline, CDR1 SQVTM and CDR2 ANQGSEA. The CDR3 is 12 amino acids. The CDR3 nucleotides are TGCAGCGTTGTCGTCCAGCAAGAGACCCAGTACTTC. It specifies CSVVVQQETQYF.

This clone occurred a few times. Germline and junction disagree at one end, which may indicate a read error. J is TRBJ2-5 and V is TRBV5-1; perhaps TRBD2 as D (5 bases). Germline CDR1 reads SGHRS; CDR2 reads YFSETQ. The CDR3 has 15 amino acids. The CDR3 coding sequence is TGCGCCAGCAGTTTGGGGTTACAAGAGGGAGAGACCCAGTACTTC. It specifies CASSLGLQEGETQYF. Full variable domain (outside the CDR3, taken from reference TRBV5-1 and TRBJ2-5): KAGVTQTPRYLIKTRGQQVTLSCSPISGHRSVSWYQQTPGQGLQFLFEYFSETQRNKGNFPGRFSGRQFSNSRSEMNVSTLELGDSALYLCASSLGLQEGETQYFGPGTRLLVL.

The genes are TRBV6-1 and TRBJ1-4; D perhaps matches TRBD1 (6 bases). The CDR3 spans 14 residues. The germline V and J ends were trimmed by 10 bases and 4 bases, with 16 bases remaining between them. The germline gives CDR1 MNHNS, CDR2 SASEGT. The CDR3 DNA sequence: TGTGCCACCACAGGGTATGGAGGTAATGAAAAACTGTTTTTT. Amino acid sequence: CATTGYGGNEKLFF.